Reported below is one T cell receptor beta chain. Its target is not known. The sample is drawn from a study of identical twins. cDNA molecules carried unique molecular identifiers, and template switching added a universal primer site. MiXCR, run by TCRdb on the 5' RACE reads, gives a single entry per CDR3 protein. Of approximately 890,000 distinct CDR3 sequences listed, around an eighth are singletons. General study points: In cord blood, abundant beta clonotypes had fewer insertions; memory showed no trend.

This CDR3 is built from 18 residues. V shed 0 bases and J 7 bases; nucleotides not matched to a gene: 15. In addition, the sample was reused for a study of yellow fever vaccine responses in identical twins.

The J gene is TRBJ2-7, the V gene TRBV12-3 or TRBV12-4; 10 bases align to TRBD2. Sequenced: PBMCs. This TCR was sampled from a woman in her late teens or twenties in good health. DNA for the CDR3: TGTGCCAGCAGTTTAGCCTCACTAGCGGGAATAGTCAGAGCGGAGCAGTACTTC. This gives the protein CASSLASLAGIVRAEQYF.